These T cell receptor beta chains were read from a single sample in a study of spatial heterogeneity in lung cancer. One entry per CDR3 protein results from TCRdb running MiXCR on the 5' RACE reads. The data hold more than 20,000 distinct CDR3 sequences, with roughly 4.5% observed a single time. The sequencing here drew on PBMCs, taken at surgery. The receptors originated from a male donor with early-stage non-small cell lung cancer. The CDR3 runs from the conserved cysteine through the conserved F or W. The D gene is left open where the match is weak. Only part of the rows carry a size: once, few, many, or a class if the clone is expanded.

TRBD2 few TRBJ2-1 TRBV7-2 TGTGCCAGCAGGATCGGGGGGACTAGCGGCAATGAGCAGTTCTTC CASRIGGTSGNEQFF
- many TRBJ1-3 TRBV20-1 TGCAGTGCTACTCGGGCGGTCGGCGGAAACACCATATATTTT CSATRAVGGNTIYF
- many TRBJ2-1 TRBV2 TGTGCCAGCAGTCCTGGGGGCAGGCCTAGTGAGCAGTTCTTC CASSPGGRPSEQFF
TRBD2 many TRBJ2-1 TRBV28 TGTGCCAGCAGTTCTTCTACTAGCGGGAGAGGTGCCCGGCAGTTCTTC CASSSSTSGRGARQFF
TRBD2 many TRBJ2-7 TRBV30 TGTGCCTGGAGTCCCCGGGACTATTCCTACGAGCAGTACTTC CAWSPRDYSYEQYF
TRBD2 medium-sized TRBJ2-6 TRBV7-9 TGTGCCAGCAGCTTAAAACTTACGACTAGCGGAGTCTCTGGGGCCAACGTCCTGACTTTC CASSLKLTTSGVSGANVLTF
- many TRBJ1-1 TRBV5-1 TGCGCCAGCAGCAGGTCAACCGAGTGGACTGAAGCTTTCTTT CASSRSTEWTEAFF
- many TRBJ2-3 TRBV10-3 TGTGCCATCAGTGAAGGAGGCCCAGATACGCAGTATTTT CAISEGGPDTQYF
- many TRBJ1-2 TRBV7-8 TGTGCCAGCAGCTTCTCCTCCAGGAACGGCTACACCTTC CASSFSSRNGYTF
- many TRBJ2-7 TRBV6-5 TGTGCCAGCAGCCGGCACAGCTACGAGCAGTACTTC CASSRHSYEQYF
- many TRBJ2-7 TRBV7-8 TGTGCCAGCAGCTTAGCGGGGGGACCCGCCTACGAGCAGTACTTC CASSLAGGPAYEQYF
- many TRBJ1-4 TRBV7-9 TGTGCCAGCAGCTTTGACGGGAGGCCGACAACCGGTGAAAAACTGTTTTTT CASSFDGRPTTGEKLFF
- many TRBJ2-7 TRBV6-5 TGTGCCAGCAAGGCGGGACCGTTGTCCTACGAGCAGTACTTC CASKAGPLSYEQYF
- - TRBJ2-1 TRBV24-1 TGTGCCACCAACAAAGGGCCACACTCGCACAATGAGCAGTTCTTC CATNKGPHSHNEQFF
- many TRBJ1-1 TRBV27 TGTGCCAGCAAATGGCGGGAAAGGCGAGCAATGGGGGGAGGCACTGAAGCTTTCTTT CASKWRERRAMGGGTEAFF